These 27 T cell receptor beta chains share one sample of origin, sequenced in a study of blood T cell repertoires in COVID-19. Sequenced by immunoSEQ multiplex PCR; TCRdb stores in-frame clones only, minus some. The table has tens of thousands of clones, more than 85% seen once. The sequencing input was peripheral blood. Source of these receptors: a woman aged 70-85 years with active COVID-19.

The CDR3 loop reads CASSLSGRVRETQYF. Here the CDR3 DNA reads TGTGCCAGCAGTTTATCTGGCAGGGTGAGAGAGACCCAGTACTTC. The V call is TRBV27, the J call TRBJ2-5, with D tentatively TRBD1 (5 bases). The CDR3 is 15 amino acids. Trimming took 0 bases from V and 4 from J, leaving 12 bases between them. CDR1 MNHEY and CDR2 SMNVEV come from the germline V gene (reference sequence).

The table lists this clone with a few counts. V usage is TRBV2 and J usage is TRBJ1-5, with TRBD1 matching 11 bases. Per germline, CDR1 SNHLY and CDR2 FYNNEI. The CDR3 covers 17 residues. With 1 base clipped from V and 1 base from J, the junction kept 3 bases outside the gene matches. The CDR3 coding sequence is TGTGCCAGCAGTGAAGGGACAGGGGGCGTAAGCAATCAGCCCCAGCATTTT. Residues: CASSEGTGGVSNQPQHF.

V usage is TRBV7-9 and J usage is TRBJ2-7; 8 nucleotides match TRBD2. CDR1 is SEHNR, CDR2 FQNEAQ, per germline (reference sequence). With V trimmed by 5 bases and J by 3 bases, 9 bases remained unmatched. The CDR3 contains 15 residues. The DNA for the CDR3 is TGTGCCAGCAGCCGAACTAGCGGCGAATTCTACGAGCAGTACTTC. Amino acids: CASSRTSGEFYEQYF.

The chain uses TRBV6-1 and TRBJ1-5; D unclear. CDR1 is MNHNS and CDR2 is SASEGT in the germline V gene. Trimming took 1 base from V and 7 from J, leaving 5 bases between them. The CDR3 consists of 12 residues. This CDR3 is CASSEGRQPQHF. The DNA of the CDR3 is TGTGCCAGCAGTGAAGGGAGGCAGCCCCAGCATTTT.

The V and J genes are TRBV27 and TRBJ1-2; 8 nucleotides match TRBD1. The CDR3 is 13 amino acids. V dropped 7 bases and J dropped 7; count of bases not matched to a gene: 8. Germline V gives CDR1 MNHEY, CDR2 SMNVEV (reference sequence). The CDR3 sequence: CASTDRAFSGYTF. CDR3 DNA: TGTGCCAGCACGGACAGGGCCTTCTCTGGCTACACCTTC.

The genes are TRBV23-1 and TRBJ2-1; TRBD2 is a possible D gene (6 bases). TRBV23-1 is identified as an open reading frame with a role that is uncertain. Trimming stripped 4 bases from V and 8 bases from J, with 12 bases between. The CDR3 spans 13 residues. The CDR3 reads CASSPGTRHEQFF. The CDR3 DNA follows: TGCGCCAGCAGTCCGGGGACTCGGCATGAGCAGTTCTTC.

This rearrangement joins TRBV4-1 to TRBJ2-1, with TRBD1 matching over 12 bases. The CDR3 totals 16 residues. CDR1 is MGHRA and CDR2 is YSYEKL in the germline V gene. Trimming cost V 3 bases and J 10 bases; bases outside gene matches: 10. The CDR3 DNA follows: TGCGCCAGCAGCCACTCACCCGGGACAGGGGGCGACGAGCAGTTCTTC. It yields the protein CASSHSPGTGGDEQFF.

A single count supports this clone. The V gene is TRBV20-1, the J gene TRBJ1-5, with D unresolved. V was shortened by 3 bases and J by 0 bases, with 9 bases between the two germline ends. In germline, CDR1 is DFQATT, CDR2 SNEGSKA (reference sequence). The CDR3 runs 14 residues. The CDR3 bases are TGCAGTGCTAGTGTCAGGAATAGCAATCAGCCCCAGCATTTT. Amino acid sequence: CSASVRNSNQPQHF.

The V gene is TRBV19, the J gene TRBJ2-1, with unresolved D. The CDR3 length is 18 residues. The V end lost 3 bases, the J end lost 5 bases, and 23 bases lay between the germline ends. From germline, CDR1 is LNHDA and CDR2 SQIVND (reference sequence). The CDR3 bases are TGTGCCAGTAGTATCGGCTACAAATCTAGTGAAGCTCACAATGAGCAGTTCTTC. Its protein is CASSIGYKSSEAHNEQFF. The whole variable domain, filled in from reference TRBV19 and TRBJ2-1, reads DGGITQSPKYLFRKEGQNVTLSCEQNLNHDAMYWYRQDPGQGLRLIYYSQIVNDFQKGDIAEGYSVSREKKESFPLTVTSAQKNPTAFYLCASSIGYKSSEAHNEQFFGPGTRLTVL.

The V call is TRBV4-2, the J call TRBJ2-3; 12 nucleotides align to TRBD2. The CDR3 totals 20 residues. CDR1 and CDR2 (germline): LGHNA, YNFKEQ. With V trimmed by 0 bases and J by 6 bases, 16 bases remained unmatched. The CDR3 DNA is TGTGCCAGCAGCCAAGACCGGTGGCTAGCGGGAGGGAGGCACTTCGATACGCAGTATTTT. This encodes CASSQDRWLAGGRHFDTQYF.

The J gene is TRBJ2-1, the V gene TRBV24-1; D might be TRBD2 (5 bases). The CDR3 covers 17 residues. With 3 bases removed from V and 9 bases from J, the gap between germline ends came to 23 bases. The germline V gene has CDR1 KGHDR and CDR2 SFDVKD. As DNA, the CDR3 is TGTGCCACCAGTGATCCGACTACACGGACTGTCCCGGGTGAGCAGTTCTTC. Its translation: CATSDPTTRTVPGEQFF.

This rearrangement joins TRBV4-1 to TRBJ1-2; D remains ambiguous. There are 14 residues in the CDR3. Germline CDR1 reads MGHRA; CDR2 reads YSYEKL. Deletions cut 0 bases from V and 8 bases from J, with 13 bases between. CDR3 DNA: TGCGCCAGCAGCCAAGATCCCGGTTCCCACGGCTACACCTTC. Its protein product is CASSQDPGSHGYTF.

V usage is TRBV29-1 and J usage is TRBJ1-2, with 11 bases identical to TRBD1. The CDR3 totals 14 residues. The germline V gene encodes CDR1 SQVTM and CDR2 ANQGSEA. V shed 7 bases, J shed 4 bases, and the junction held 8 bases outside the gene matches. The CDR3 spells CSASGQGAGYGYTF. The CDR3 nucleotides are TGCAGCGCTAGCGGACAGGGGGCAGGCTATGGCTACACCTTC.

This rearrangement joins TRBV29-1 to TRBJ2-1; 7 nucleotides agree with TRBD2. Germline CDR1 and CDR2: SQVTM and ANQGSEA. With 6 bases clipped from V and 0 bases from J, the junction kept 2 bases outside the gene matches. CDR3 length: 13 residues. Written as DNA, the CDR3 is TGCAGCGTGCAGCGGGACTCCTACAATGAGCAGTTCTTC. This gives the protein CSVQRDSYNEQFF.

This chain links TRBV25-1 with TRBJ1-5, with a tentative D call TRBD1 (6 bases). Germline V CDR1 and CDR2: MGHDK, SYGVNS. Trimming cost V 3 bases and J 5 bases, with 11 bases left between them. This CDR3 comprises 14 residues. In nucleotides, the CDR3 is TGTGCCAGCAGTGATGCAGGGGCCCATCAGCCCCAGCATTTT. It is translated as CASSDAGAHQPQHF.

V is TRBV9 and J is TRBJ2-7; 11 bases are a match to TRBD2. V shed 4 bases, J shed 6 bases, and the junction held 12 bases outside the gene matches. This CDR3 spans 16 amino acids. CDR1 and CDR2 (germline): SGDLS, YYNGEE. CDR3 DNA: TGTGCCAGCAGCCCCAATAGCGGGAGGGCCTTGGGCGAGCAGTACTTC. Its translation is CASSPNSGRALGEQYF. The full variable domain, its missing parts supplied by reference TRBV9 and TRBJ2-7, is DSGVTQTPKHLITATGQRVTLRCSPRSGDLSVYWYQQSLDQGLQFLIQYYNGEERAKGNILERFSAQQFPDLHSELNLSSLELGDSALYFCASSPNSGRALGEQYFGPGTRLTVT.

J is TRBJ2-1 and V is TRBV7-2; 8 positions agree with TRBD2. The junction had 5 bases not matched to a gene; V was cut back by 1 base and J by 6 bases. Germline V gene sequence: CDR1 SGHTA, CDR2 FQGNSA. This CDR3 is built from 15 residues. The DNA of the CDR3 is TGTGCCAGCAGCTTAGTGGGACTAGTGATCAATGAGCAGTTCTTC. Its translation is CASSLVGLVINEQFF.

The chain couples TRBV23-1 to TRBJ2-3; 10 bases agree with TRBD1. TRBV23-1 is identified as an open reading frame with a role that is uncertain. This CDR3 comprises 17 residues. Trimming at V came to 8 bases and at J to 0 bases, leaving 11 bases not matched to a gene. The CDR3 bases are TGCGCCAGCCCAGGAGGGACAGGGGCCTCTAGCACAGATACGCAGTATTTT. This encodes CASPGGTGASSTDTQYF.

CDR3 amino acids: CASSEALRAGGAGGYTF. CDR3 bases: TGTGCCAGCAGTGAAGCGCTTCGGGCAGGGGGCGCGGGTGGCTACACCTTC. This sequence joins TRBV6-1 and TRBJ1-2; 8 nucleotides match TRBD1. Germline lookup yields CDR1 MNHNS and CDR2 SASEGT. The CDR3 sequence is 17 residues long. V gave up 0 bases and J gave up 7 bases; unmatched junction bases: 13.

This chain links TRBV29-1 with TRBJ1-2; D gene unclear. Looked up from germline, CDR1 is SQVTM and CDR2 is ANQGSEA. V shed 4 bases and J shed 0 bases, with 6 bases lying between them. This CDR3 region has 12 residues. As DNA, the CDR3 is TGCAGCGTTGCCGGGACTAACTATGGCTACACCTTC. Protein product: CSVAGTNYGYTF.

This clone was found once. The chain has TRBV28 and TRBJ1-1; D is uncertain. The V and J ends lost 7 bases and 1 base respectively, with 13 bases between them. The germline V gene encodes CDR1 MDHEN and CDR2 SYDVKM. CDR3 length equals 14 residues. CDR3 sequence: CASTNPGENTEAFF. The CDR3, as DNA: TGTGCCAGCACCAATCCCGGGGAGAACACTGAAGCTTTCTTT.

The J gene is TRBJ2-7, the V gene TRBV19; perhaps TRBD1 as D (5 bases). The germline V and J ends were trimmed by 6 bases and 2 bases, with 11 bases remaining between them. CDR3 length equals 13 residues. In germline, CDR1 is LNHDA, CDR2 SQIVND (reference sequence). The CDR3, as DNA: TGTGCCAGTAGCACGACAGTAACCTACGAGCAGTACTTC. This gives the protein CASSTTVTYEQYF.

This clone was observed a single time. The DNA of the CDR3 is TGTGCCACCAGCAGAGCCGGACAGGGAAACACCATATATTTT. Translation: CATSRAGQGNTIYF. The chain employs TRBV15 and TRBJ1-3; possibly TRBD1 for D (6 bases). The CDR3 consists of 14 residues. V was trimmed by 1 base and J by 4 bases, leaving 8 bases between them. Germline V gives CDR1 LNHNV, CDR2 YYDKDF (reference sequence).

CDR3 nucleotides: TGCGCCAGCAGCTTGGCCCGGTCTCGGAGTCAGCTGTTTTTT. Its translation: CASSLARSRSQLFF. The chain uses TRBV5-1 and TRBJ1-4; no definite D call. Germline loops: CDR1 SGHRS, CDR2 YFSETQ. CDR3 length equals 14 residues. Trimming stripped 0 bases from V and 14 bases from J, with 17 bases between.

The V gene is TRBV19, the J gene TRBJ2-5, with TRBD1 identical over 11 bases. CDR1 LNHDA and CDR2 SQIVND come from the germline V gene (reference sequence). The trim removed 9 bases at V and 5 bases at J, leaving 8 bases unmatched. The CDR3 totals 14 residues. CDR3 loop: CASRDRGTRETQYF. The CDR3 region has the DNA TGTGCCAGCAGGGACAGGGGGACGCGGGAGACCCAGTACTTC. Full variable domain (outside the CDR3, taken from reference TRBV19 and TRBJ2-5): DGGITQSPKYLFRKEGQNVTLSCEQNLNHDAMYWYRQDPGQGLRLIYYSQIVNDFQKGDIAEGYSVSREKKESFPLTVTSAQKNPTAFYLCASRDRGTRETQYFGPGTRLLVL.

V and J are TRBV28 and TRBJ1-5, with unresolved D. The length of the CDR3 is 15 residues. Germline loops: CDR1 MDHEN, CDR2 SYDVKM. The V and J ends lost 3 bases and 6 bases respectively, with 15 bases between them. Written as DNA, the CDR3 is TGTGCCAGCAGTTTTAATGCCCGGGTCGGTCAGCCCCAGCATTTT. Translation: CASSFNARVGQPQHF.

The CDR3 DNA is TGTGCCAGTAGGTTTGTTGAGAGGAGGACTGAAGCTTTCTTT. Its protein is CASRFVERRTEAFF. The chain carries TRBV19 and TRBJ1-1; D gene unclear. CDR1 and CDR2 (germline): LNHDA, SQIVND (reference sequence). The CDR3 covers 14 residues. V lost 6 bases and J lost 5, with 16 bases in between.